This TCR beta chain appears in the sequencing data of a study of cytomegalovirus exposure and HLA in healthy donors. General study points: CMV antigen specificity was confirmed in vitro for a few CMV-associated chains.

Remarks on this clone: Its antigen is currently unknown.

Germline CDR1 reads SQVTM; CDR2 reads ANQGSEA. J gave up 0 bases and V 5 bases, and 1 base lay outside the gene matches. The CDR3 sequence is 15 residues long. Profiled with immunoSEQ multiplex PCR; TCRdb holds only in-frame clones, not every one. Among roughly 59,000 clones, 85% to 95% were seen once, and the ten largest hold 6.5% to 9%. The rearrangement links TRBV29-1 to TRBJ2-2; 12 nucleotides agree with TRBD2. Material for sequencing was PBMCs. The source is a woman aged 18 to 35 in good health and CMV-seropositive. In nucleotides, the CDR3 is TGCAGCGTTACTAGCGGGGGGACGAACACCGGGGAGCTGTTTTTT. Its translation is CSVTSGGTNTGELFF.